This entry lists 17 T cell receptor beta chains sequenced from one sample in a study of identical twins. TCRdb processed the 5' RACE reads anew with MiXCR; each CDR3 protein has one entry. The table has about 570,000 distinct CDR3 sequences, more than 9% seen once; the top ten hold roughly 3.2%. These records were also assigned to another study, of yellow fever vaccine responses in identical twins.

The sequencing sample was made of PBMCs. These receptors all come from a woman under 30 in good health.

This clonotype appeared a few times. The rearrangement joins TRBV7-8 to TRBJ2-1; D is unresolved. Trimming took off 3 bases at V and 7 bases at J, with 7 bases between the two ends. CDR3 length: 12 residues. CDR1 SGHVS and CDR2 FQNEAQ come from the germline V gene. CDR3 loop: CASSFDGNEQFF. Written as DNA, the CDR3 is TGTGCCAGCAGCTTCGACGGAAATGAGCAGTTCTTC.

This clonotype was recorded many times. The chain links TRBV5-1 to TRBJ2-7, with 10 bases aligning to TRBD1. CDR3 size: 15 residues. Germline-derived CDR1 and CDR2 are SGHRS and YFSETQ. V dropped 0 bases and J dropped 3; count of bases not matched to a gene: 3. Here the CDR3 DNA reads TGCGCCAGCAGCTTGGAGGGACAGGGGATCTACGAGCAGTACTTC. As protein: CASSLEGQGIYEQYF.

The genes are TRBV5-1 and TRBJ2-3; D is unclear. This CDR3 is built from 15 residues. Trimming removed 1 base at V and 1 base at J, with 10 bases between. The germline V gene has CDR1 SGHRS and CDR2 YFSETQ. The CDR3 DNA reads TGCGCCAGCAGCTTGCGCAGCCTGGGCACAGATACGCAGTATTTT. Protein product: CASSLRSLGTDTQYF.

This clonotype was seen at least ten times. The chain is built from TRBV20-1 and TRBJ2-1; the D is unclear. CDR1 is DFQATT, CDR2 SNEGSKA, per germline (reference sequence). The CDR3 has 12 amino acids. V lost 6 bases, J lost 9 bases, and 15 bases lay in between. CDR3: CSAVPFTGEQFF. CDR3 coding DNA: TGCAGTGCGGTCCCTTTCACTGGTGAGCAGTTCTTC.

This clonotype was seen a handful of times. This chain joins TRBV2 and TRBJ1-6; 7 bases map to TRBD1. Germline CDR1 is SNHLY and CDR2 is FYNNEI. CDR3 size: 11 residues. Trimming cost V 3 bases and J 15 bases; bases outside gene matches: 2. This CDR3 is CASSETGYLHF. Written as DNA, the CDR3 is TGTGCCAGCAGTGAGACAGGGTACCTCCACTTT.

This clonotype has ten or more counts. The chain is built from TRBV11-2 and TRBJ2-3; TRBD1 might be the D (6 bases). Germline CDR1 reads SGHAT; CDR2 reads FQNNGV. Trimming removed 3 bases at V and 2 bases at J, with 12 bases between. The CDR3 is 15 amino acids. CDR3 protein: CASSFGWTATDTQYF. CDR3 bases: TGTGCCAGCAGCTTCGGCTGGACAGCCACAGATACGCAGTATTTT.

V gene TRBV29-1 combines with J gene TRBJ2-3; D unresolved. The CDR3 sequence is 11 residues long. Germline V CDR1 and CDR2: SQVTM, ANQGSEA. Trimming removed 6 bases from V and 6 bases from J, with 10 bases in between. For the CDR3, the DNA is TGCAGCGTGGTACTGGGGGATACGCAGTATTTT. This encodes CSVVLGDTQYF.

Only a few counts were recorded for this clonotype. The chain has TRBV20-1 and TRBJ2-5; D gene unclear. The CDR3 is 15 amino acids. Germline-derived CDR1 and CDR2 are DFQATT and SNEGSKA (reference sequence). V was trimmed by 4 bases and J by 5 bases, leaving 20 bases between them. CDR3 in amino acids: CSAIEMVVKAETQYF. The CDR3 DNA reads as TGCAGTGCTATAGAGATGGTCGTAAAAGCGGAGACCCAGTACTTC.

The chain is built from TRBV4-1 and TRBJ2-7, with D hard to call. The CDR3 consists of 16 residues. V lost 1 base and J 3 bases, leaving 16 bases between the germline ends. Germline-derived CDR1 and CDR2 are MGHRA and YSYEKL. CDR3 sequence: CASSQGAVRGLYEQYF. DNA for the CDR3: TGCGCCAGCAGCCAAGGTGCCGTCCGAGGCCTCTACGAGCAGTACTTC.

This chain uses TRBV2 with TRBJ2-1; 13 bases match TRBD2. CDR3 length: 20 amino acids. V gave up 5 bases and J gave up 5 bases; unmatched junction bases: 18. CDR1 SNHLY and CDR2 FYNNEI come from the germline V gene. The CDR3 loop reads CASSTLTTLSLAGGDNEQFF. The CDR3 DNA reads TGTGCCAGCAGTACTTTAACAACCCTTTCACTAGCGGGGGGGGACAATGAGCAGTTCTTC.

In its sample, this clonotype was seen many times. The V and J genes are TRBV7-2 and TRBJ1-5, with D possibly being TRBD1 (5 bases). Trimming removed 3 bases from V and 6 bases from J, with 9 bases in between. CDR3 length equals 13 residues. CDR1 and CDR2 (germline): SGHTA, FQGNSA. The CDR3 loop reads CASSLRDGQPQHF. In DNA form, the CDR3 reads TGTGCCAGCAGCTTGCGGGACGGTCAGCCCCAGCATTTT.

The V and J genes are TRBV27 and TRBJ2-5; D might be TRBD1 or TRBD2, each matching 7 bases. Germline V gives CDR1 MNHEY, CDR2 SMNVEV (reference sequence). Trimming cost V 0 bases and J 7 bases, with 15 bases left between them. This CDR3 is 15 amino acids long. Here the CDR3 reads CASSLSGQPGGTQYF. The CDR3 region has the DNA TGTGCCAGCAGTTTATCGGGACAGCCGGGGGGGACCCAGTACTTC.

This clonotype was counted many times. The V call is TRBV6-1, the J call TRBJ2-1; the D gene is possibly TRBD1 (5 bases). This CDR3 has 17 residues. V dropped 6 bases and J dropped 7 bases, with 25 bases sitting between them. CDR1 MNHNS and CDR2 SASEGT come from the germline V gene. The CDR3 reads CASSRPVWTPDANEQFF. The CDR3 DNA reads as TGTGCCAGCAGCCGACCCGTATGGACACCTGACGCTAATGAGCAGTTCTTC.

This clonotype was seen repeatedly, ten times or more. The V call is TRBV12-3 or TRBV12-4, the J call TRBJ1-2, with D unclear. The V gene lost 2 bases and the J gene lost 3 bases, with 7 bases spanning the gap. The CDR3 has 13 amino acids. The CDR3 nucleotides are TGTGCCAGCAGTTTAAGTACAGACTATGGCTACACCTTC. Translation gives CASSLSTDYGYTF.

This clonotype was observed a few times. The V call is TRBV20-1, the J call TRBJ2-1, with 8 bases identical to TRBD2. This CDR3 spans 13 amino acids. From germline, CDR1 is DFQATT and CDR2 SNEGSKA (reference sequence). After removal of 5 bases from V and 7 bases from J, the junction contained 7 bases not matched to a gene. CDR3: CSALLAVGNEQFF. CDR3 coding DNA: TGCAGTGCTCTACTAGCGGTGGGGAATGAGCAGTTCTTC.

The rearrangement links TRBV20-1 to TRBJ2-4; TRBD1 agrees at 8 bases. J gave up 3 bases and V 6 bases, and 7 bases lay outside the gene matches. This CDR3 contains 14 residues. CDR1 and CDR2 from the germline V gene are DFQATT and SNEGSKA (reference sequence). The CDR3 DNA reads as TGCAGTGCCGAACTCGACAGGGGCAAAAACATTCAGTACTTC. Protein: CSAELDRGKNIQYF.

This clonotype occurred a few times. The chain's CDR3 is CASSQLGLEVVQYF. The CDR3 DNA reads TGCGCCAGCAGCCAACTGGGACTAGAAGTTGTCCAGTACTTC. The rearrangement links TRBV4-1 to TRBJ2-5; 8 nucleotides align to TRBD2. Germline CDR1 MGHRA, CDR2 YSYEKL. Losses at the gene ends were 2 bases for V and 10 bases for J; bases not matched to a gene: 9. The CDR3 has 14 residues.